Below are 29 T cell receptor beta chains sequenced from a single sample in a study of blood T cell repertoires in COVID-19 (dated by TCRdb to 2018 to 2021). The protocol used for the library was the immunoSEQ multiplex PCR assay. As stored in TCRdb, this immuneACCESS dataset retains in-frame rearrangements with V and J assigned. A fraction of the clones does not appear; measured against another copy, unresolved V genes explain less than half of the discrepancy, and the remainder lacks a known reason. The sample table holds around 150,000 clones, of which roughly 82% were seen once. The ten largest account for roughly 2.3% of the sample. Source material: peripheral blood. These receptors all come from a man aged 65 to 79 with acute or convalescent COVID-19.

This clone was observed a few times. The chain is built from TRBV3-1 (or the pseudogene TRBV3-2) and TRBJ2-1; D unclear. Per germline, CDR1 LGHDT and CDR2 YNNKEL (reference sequence). The CDR3 has 12 amino acids. Trimming left V 0 bases short and J 7 bases short, with 4 bases between. DNA of the CDR3: TGTGCCAGCAGCCAAGATTTAAATGAGCAGTTCTTC. It codes for CASSQDLNEQFF.

The rearrangement uses TRBV21-1 and TRBJ2-1; TRBD1 reflects the table's D call only, with no check against the DNA. TRBV21-1 is reported as a pseudogene. This CDR3 has 16 residues. The DNA for the CDR3 is TGTGCCAGCAGCCGGGACAGGGTCCCCTTTGTCAATGAGCAGTTCTTC. This encodes CASSRDRVPFVNEQFF.

The chain links TRBV4-1 to TRBJ2-1; tentative D call: TRBD1 (5 bases). Germline values: CDR1 MGHRA, CDR2 YSYEKL. The CDR3 sequence is 16 residues long. Trimming shortened V by 4 bases and J by 6 bases, and 19 bases separated the two germline ends. CDR3 sequence (DNA): TGCGCCAGCAGCCCCCCGCGCCAGGGTCGATCCAATGAGCAGTTCTTC. This translates into CASSPPRQGRSNEQFF.

This clone was recorded once. The chain carries TRBV2 and TRBJ1-6; D is uncertain. With 6 bases removed from V and 1 base from J, the gap between germline ends came to 4 bases. Germline assignment: CDR1 SNHLY and CDR2 FYNNEI. The CDR3 is 13 amino acids. The CDR3 sequence is CASRESYNSPLHF. The CDR3 coding sequence is TGTGCCAGCAGGGAGTCCTATAATTCACCCCTCCACTTT.

This sequence joins TRBV4-1 and TRBJ2-7; 7 bases align to TRBD2. Trimming took 2 bases from V and 7 from J; bases not matched to a gene: 14. The CDR3 is made up of 16 amino acids. Germline V lookup: CDR1 MGHRA, CDR2 YSYEKL. CDR3 DNA sequence: TGCGCCAGCAGCCAAACCTTCCGGCGGGGGAGTTGGGAGCAGTACTTC. Protein product: CASSQTFRRGSWEQYF.

This clone was observed once. The chain employs TRBV28 and TRBJ1-2; D remains unclear. Trimming removed 3 bases at V and 6 bases at J, with 11 bases between. Germline loops: CDR1 MDHEN, CDR2 SYDVKM. This CDR3 region has 13 residues. This CDR3 reads CASSLSQDNGYTF. The CDR3 DNA is TGTGCCAGCAGTTTGTCTCAGGATAATGGCTACACCTTC.

The chain links TRBV19 to TRBJ2-7; D is perhaps TRBD1 (6 bases). Germline lookup yields CDR1 LNHDA and CDR2 SQIVND (reference sequence). CDR3 length: 14 amino acids. V was trimmed by 3 bases and J by 1 base, leaving 10 bases between them. CDR3 DNA sequence: TGTGCCAGTAGTATTCCAGGGGCATCCTACGAGCAGTACTTC. Its protein product is CASSIPGASYEQYF.

CDR3 sequence reads: CASSSGGVNYGYTF. DNA of the CDR3: TGCGCCAGCAGCTCGGGCGGGGTCAACTATGGCTACACCTTC. The chain employs TRBV5-1 and TRBJ1-2; D is uncertain. The CDR3 extends over 14 amino acids. V was shortened by 3 bases and J by 2 bases, with 11 bases between the two germline ends. The germline CDR1 and CDR2 sequences are SGHRS and YFSETQ.

The rearrangement links TRBV6-5 to TRBJ2-1, with 9 bases that match TRBD2. Germline V gives CDR1 MNHEY, CDR2 SVGAGI. The CDR3 sequence is 15 residues long. Trimming removed 6 bases from V and 6 bases from J; junction bases left unmatched: 9. The CDR3 sequence: CASRGGLAGTNEQFF. The CDR3 DNA follows: TGTGCCAGCAGGGGAGGGCTAGCGGGGACCAATGAGCAGTTCTTC.

This clone was seen once. The V gene is TRBV4-2, the J gene TRBJ2-1, with 7 bases fitting TRBD2. The J segment lost 4 bases and the V segment lost 3 bases, leaving 18 bases of the junction unmatched. The CDR3 sequence is 19 residues long. Germline CDR1 reads LGHNA; CDR2 reads YNFKEQ. For the CDR3, the DNA is TGTGCCAGCAGCCAGGAACCGTTACAGCGGGGAGGGTTTTACAATGAGCAGTTCTTC. Protein product: CASSQEPLQRGGFYNEQFF.

The chain links TRBV5-1 to TRBJ2-1; 7 positions match TRBD2. This CDR3 is 13 amino acids long. Looked up from germline, CDR1 is SGHRS and CDR2 is YFSETQ. Trimming took 5 bases from V and 8 from J; bases not matched to a gene: 7. CDR3 bases: TGCGCCAGCAGGTGGGACTACCTCGATGAGCAGTTCTTC. Amino acids: CASRWDYLDEQFF.

The J gene is TRBJ1-5, the V gene TRBV28; D is undetermined. V dropped 3 bases and J dropped 7 bases, with 4 bases sitting between them. Germline-derived CDR1 and CDR2 are MDHEN and SYDVKM. This CDR3 is built from 11 residues. The CDR3 DNA reads TGTGCCAGCAGTTTTCGGCAGCCCCAGCATTTT. It codes for CASSFRQPQHF.

CDR3 protein: CSGASGTGGYGYTF. The CDR3 region has the DNA TGCAGCGGTGCCTCCGGGACAGGAGGGTATGGCTACACCTTC. The chain joins TRBV29-1 to TRBJ1-2, with TRBD1 matching over 8 bases. CDR1 is SQVTM, CDR2 ANQGSEA, per germline. Trimming removed 7 bases from V and 5 bases from J; junction bases left unmatched: 12. CDR3 length equals 14 residues.

The V and J genes are TRBV27 and TRBJ2-2; 9 bases match TRBD1. Germline assignment: CDR1 MNHEY and CDR2 SMNVEV (reference sequence). V trimming: 5 bases; J trimming: 4 bases; junction bases outside the gene matches: 2. This CDR3 has 14 residues. CDR3 in amino acids: CASSRQGGTGELFF. CDR3 DNA sequence: TGTGCCAGCAGTAGACAGGGGGGCACCGGGGAGCTGTTTTTT.

The chain employs TRBV6-1 and TRBJ2-7; possible D gene TRBD1, 6 bases. The length of the CDR3 is 13 residues. Germline V gene data show CDR1 as MNHNS and CDR2 as SASEGT. V dropped 2 bases and J dropped 4 bases, with 9 bases sitting between them. The CDR3, as DNA: TGTGCCAGCAGTGAAAGGACAGCTTACGAGCAGTACTTC. This gives the protein CASSERTAYEQYF.

This clone was counted once. The CDR3, as DNA: TGTGCCAGCAGTTACTCGACAGGGGTGGTAGTATTCGGCAATCAGCCCCAGCATTTT. Translation gives CASSYSTGVVVFGNQPQHF. The chain employs TRBV6-2 or TRBV6-3 and TRBJ1-5, with 8 bases fitting TRBD1. V shed 0 bases and J 2 bases; nucleotides not matched to a gene: 12. In germline, CDR1 is MNHEY, CDR2 SVGEGT. This CDR3 has 19 amino acids.

The chain has TRBV7-9 and TRBJ1-1; no definite D call. Germline assignment: CDR1 SEHNR and CDR2 FQNEAQ (reference sequence). This CDR3 has 14 amino acids. Trimming cost V 7 bases and J 6 bases, with 18 bases left between them. The CDR3 nucleotides read TGTGCCAGCATCCCAGGTCAGATCCCCCCTGAAGCTTTCTTT. Amino acid sequence: CASIPGQIPPEAFF.

In its sample, this clone was seen once. The chain couples TRBV11-3 to TRBJ2-2; 10 bases fit TRBD2. The germline V gene encodes CDR1 SGHNT and CDR2 YENEEA. This CDR3 has 17 residues. The V gene end was trimmed by 4 bases and the J gene end by 6 bases; junction bases not matched to a gene: 11. The CDR3 DNA reads TGTGCCAGCAGCTCCCAAACCGGGACTAGCGCGTCCGGGGAGCTGTTTTTT. It translates to CASSSQTGTSASGELFF.

In DNA form, the CDR3 reads TGTGCCAGCAGCTTAGCCACAGGGAGGGACTACGAGCAGTACTTC. This sequence encodes CASSLATGRDYEQYF. The chain couples TRBV7-9 to TRBJ2-7; D may be TRBD2 (7 bases). The V end was cut by 0 bases, the J end by 3 bases, with 12 bases between. Per the germline V gene, CDR1 is SEHNR and CDR2 is FQNEAQ (reference sequence). The CDR3 has 15 amino acids.

The V call is TRBV27, the J call TRBJ2-1, with a possible D match to TRBD1 (6 bases). The CDR3 sequence is 13 residues long. V lost 5 bases, J lost 5 bases, and 10 bases lay in between. Germline CDR1 MNHEY, CDR2 SMNVEV (reference sequence). The chain's CDR3 is CASSTYRDNEQFF. The CDR3 bases are TGTGCCAGCAGTACCTACAGGGACAATGAGCAGTTCTTC.

The rearrangement links TRBV5-6 to TRBJ2-7; 15 nucleotides match TRBD2. V gave up 3 bases and J gave up 6 bases; unmatched junction bases: 7. The germline V gene encodes CDR1 SGHDT and CDR2 YYEEEE. The CDR3 totals 16 residues. This chain's CDR3 is CASSWGLAGGGSEQYF. In DNA, the CDR3 is TGTGCCAGCAGCTGGGGACTAGCGGGAGGCGGTTCCGAGCAGTACTTC.

This rearrangement joins TRBV27 to TRBJ1-1; D possibly corresponds to TRBD1 (5 bases). Trimming pared 4 bases from V and 2 bases from J, leaving 17 bases between. This CDR3 region has 16 residues. Germline CDR1 reads MNHEY; CDR2 reads SMNVEV (reference sequence). CDR3 nucleotide sequence: TGTGCCAGCAGTTATGGGGGGTGGGCAGATAACACTGAAGCTTTCTTT. It translates to CASSYGGWADNTEAFF.

The rearrangement links TRBV9 to TRBJ1-2; no reliable D call. This CDR3 has 13 amino acids. From germline, CDR1 is SGDLS and CDR2 YYNGEE. Trimming took 0 bases from V and 4 from J, leaving 7 bases between them. The CDR3 bases are TGTGCCAGCAGCGTAGACGAGTCCTATGGCTACACCTTC. Its protein product is CASSVDESYGYTF.

This clone was observed a single time. The gene calls are TRBV19 and TRBJ2-1; 11 nucleotides align to TRBD2. There are 15 residues in the CDR3. V trimming: 4 bases; J trimming: 3 bases; junction bases outside the gene matches: 2. Germline loops: CDR1 LNHDA, CDR2 SQIVND (reference sequence). CDR3 loop: CASSKGTSGYNEQFF. CDR3 in DNA: TGTGCCAGTAGTAAAGGGACTAGCGGCTACAATGAGCAGTTCTTC.

The table lists this clone with a few counts. The rearrangement uses TRBV28 and TRBJ1-2; a weak D match, TRBD1 (6 bases). Germline CDR1 and CDR2: MDHEN and SYDVKM. This CDR3 region has 11 residues. Trimming cost V 10 bases and J 2 bases, with 8 bases left between them. The CDR3 bases are TGTGCCACAACAGGGAACTATGGCTACACCTTC. It translates to CATTGNYGYTF.

The chain uses TRBV7-9 and TRBJ1-2; D is unclear. Germline V gives CDR1 SEHNR, CDR2 FQNEAQ (reference sequence). CDR3 size: 14 residues. V shed 1 base and J shed 4 bases, with 10 bases lying between them. The CDR3 sequence is CASSLGVAGYGYTF. CDR3 nucleotides: TGTGCCAGCAGCTTAGGGGTAGCGGGCTATGGCTACACCTTC.

The rearrangement links TRBV19 to TRBJ1-1, with D tentatively TRBD1 (5 bases). The CDR3 runs to 13 residues. Looked up from germline, CDR1 is LNHDA and CDR2 is SQIVND (reference sequence). The V gene lost 6 bases and the J gene lost 2 bases, with 10 bases spanning the gap. CDR3 sequence (DNA): TGTGCCAGTAGGGACACTTCAAACACTGAAGCTTTCTTT. As protein: CASRDTSNTEAFF.

The chain links TRBV3-1 (or the pseudogene TRBV3-2) to TRBJ2-5, with 9 bases matching TRBD1. Germline CDR1 LGHDT, CDR2 YNNKEL (reference sequence). This CDR3 is built from 14 residues. The V gene end was trimmed by 4 bases and the J gene end by 10 bases; junction bases not matched to a gene: 10. The CDR3 coding sequence is TGTGCCAGCAGCCCCCGGGACAGGGCACCCAACCAGTACTTC. This sequence encodes CASSPRDRAPNQYF.

The chain is built from TRBV18 and TRBJ1-4; the D gene is possibly TRBD1 (5 bases). This CDR3 has 14 amino acids. V was clipped by 2 bases and J by 7 bases, with 11 bases between them. Germline assignment: CDR1 KGHSH and CDR2 LQKENI. Written as DNA, the CDR3 is TGTGCCAGCTCACCAGGGGCAGGTGGTGAAAAACTGTTTTTT. It yields the protein CASSPGAGGEKLFF.